The clone carrying this T cell receptor beta chain was seen ten or more times. The antigen is not known. The data are from a study of early T cells in non-severe SARS-CoV-2 infection. Overall study context: Unpaired chains resulted from sequencing bulk RNA of unsorted whole blood. Study observations and caveats: Private and CD4 specificities were missed by VDJdb matching, which favored anti-spike CD8 responses.

Unique molecular identifiers were affixed to single, distinct cDNA molecules. TCRdb re-derived calls from the 5' RACE reads in MiXCR, one entry per CDR3 protein. Of roughly 12,000 distinct CDR3 sequences listed, around 5% are singletons. V lost 1 base and J lost 3, with 7 bases in between. This CDR3 comprises 13 residues. CDR1 is PRHDT and CDR2 is FYEKMQ in the germline V gene (reference sequence). This receptor was taken from an adult who was a healthcare worker with PCR-confirmed SARS-CoV-2 infection or an uninfected control (not recorded which). Sequenced sample: whole blood. V and J are TRBV13 and TRBJ2-7; D is undetermined. The CDR3 nucleotides read TGTGCCAGCAGCTTAGCGAGCAGCTACGAGCAGTACTTC. As protein: CASSLASSYEQYF.